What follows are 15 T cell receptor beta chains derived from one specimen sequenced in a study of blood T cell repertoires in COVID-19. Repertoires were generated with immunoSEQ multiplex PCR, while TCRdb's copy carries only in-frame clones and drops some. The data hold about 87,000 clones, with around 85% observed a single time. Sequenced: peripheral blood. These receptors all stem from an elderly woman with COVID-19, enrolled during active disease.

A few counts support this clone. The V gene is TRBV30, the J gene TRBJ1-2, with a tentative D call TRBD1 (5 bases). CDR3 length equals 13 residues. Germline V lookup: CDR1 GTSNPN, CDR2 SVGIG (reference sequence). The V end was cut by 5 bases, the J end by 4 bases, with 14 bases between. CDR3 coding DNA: TGTGCCTGGCTCAGGGCAGGCGGCTATGGCTACACCTTC. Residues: CAWLRAGGYGYTF.

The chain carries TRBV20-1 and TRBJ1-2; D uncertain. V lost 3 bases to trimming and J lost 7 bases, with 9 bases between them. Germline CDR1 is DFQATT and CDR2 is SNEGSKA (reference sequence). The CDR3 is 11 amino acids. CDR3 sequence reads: CSASSRGGYTF. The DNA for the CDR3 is TGCAGTGCTAGCTCCCGGGGTGGCTACACCTTC.

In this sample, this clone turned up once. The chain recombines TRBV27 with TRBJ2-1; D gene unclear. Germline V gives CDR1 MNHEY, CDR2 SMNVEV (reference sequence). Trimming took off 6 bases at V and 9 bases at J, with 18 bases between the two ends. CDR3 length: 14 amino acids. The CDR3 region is CASSPQAFRREQFF. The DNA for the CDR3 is TGTGCCAGCAGCCCTCAGGCTTTCAGGCGTGAGCAGTTCTTC.

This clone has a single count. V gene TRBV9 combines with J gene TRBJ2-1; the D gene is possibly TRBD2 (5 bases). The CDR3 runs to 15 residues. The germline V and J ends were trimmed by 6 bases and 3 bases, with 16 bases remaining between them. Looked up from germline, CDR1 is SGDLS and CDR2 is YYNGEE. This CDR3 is CASNLSPSYYNEQFF. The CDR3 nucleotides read TGTGCCAGCAACCTTTCCCCTAGCTACTACAATGAGCAGTTCTTC.

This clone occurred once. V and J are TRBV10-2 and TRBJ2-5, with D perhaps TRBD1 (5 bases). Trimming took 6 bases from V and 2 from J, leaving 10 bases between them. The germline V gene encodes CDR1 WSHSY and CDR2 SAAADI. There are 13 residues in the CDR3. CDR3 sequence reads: CASRTVLQETQYF. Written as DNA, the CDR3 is TGCGCCAGCAGGACAGTCTTACAAGAGACCCAGTACTTC.

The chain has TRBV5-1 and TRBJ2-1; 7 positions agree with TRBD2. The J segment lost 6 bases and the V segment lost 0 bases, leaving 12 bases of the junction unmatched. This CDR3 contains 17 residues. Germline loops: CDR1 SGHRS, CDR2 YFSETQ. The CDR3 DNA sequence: TGCGCCAGCAGCTTGGGGGTCACCCTCACGGGGGGCAATGAGCAGTTCTTC. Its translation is CASSLGVTLTGGNEQFF.

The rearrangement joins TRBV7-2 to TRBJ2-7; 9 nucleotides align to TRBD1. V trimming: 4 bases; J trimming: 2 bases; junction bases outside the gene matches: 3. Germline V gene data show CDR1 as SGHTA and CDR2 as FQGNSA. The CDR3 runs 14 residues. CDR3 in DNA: TGTGCCAGCAGCTCCCGGACAGGGGCCTACGAGCAGTACTTC. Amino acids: CASSSRTGAYEQYF.

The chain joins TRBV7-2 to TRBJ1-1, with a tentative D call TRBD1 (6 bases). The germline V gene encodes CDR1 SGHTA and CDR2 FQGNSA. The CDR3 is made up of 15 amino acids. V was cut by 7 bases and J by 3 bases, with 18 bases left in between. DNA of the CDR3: TGTGCCAGCACCGAACTCTCGGGGGGCTACACTGAAGCTTTCTTT. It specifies CASTELSGGYTEAFF.

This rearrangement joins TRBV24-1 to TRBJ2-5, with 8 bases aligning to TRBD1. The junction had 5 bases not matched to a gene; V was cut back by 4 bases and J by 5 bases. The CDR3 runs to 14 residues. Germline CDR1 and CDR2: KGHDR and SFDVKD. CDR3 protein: CATSDPTGVETQYF. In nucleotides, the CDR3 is TGTGCCACCAGTGACCCGACAGGGGTGGAGACCCAGTACTTC.

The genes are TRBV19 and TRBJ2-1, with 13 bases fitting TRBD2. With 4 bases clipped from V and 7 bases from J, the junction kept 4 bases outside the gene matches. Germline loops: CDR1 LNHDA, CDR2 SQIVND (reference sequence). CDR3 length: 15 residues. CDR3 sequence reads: CASSTVGLAGNEQFF. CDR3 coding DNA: TGTGCCAGTAGTACGGTGGGACTAGCGGGGAATGAGCAGTTCTTC.

This CDR3 reads CASRGTGRETQYF. The CDR3 bases are TGTGCCAGCAGGGGGACAGGAAGAGAGACCCAGTACTTC. The chain couples TRBV27 to TRBJ2-5; 8 bases match TRBD1. Germline V gene lookup returns CDR1 MNHEY and CDR2 SMNVEV (reference sequence). This CDR3 contains 13 residues. V shed 6 bases and J 4 bases; nucleotides not matched to a gene: 4.

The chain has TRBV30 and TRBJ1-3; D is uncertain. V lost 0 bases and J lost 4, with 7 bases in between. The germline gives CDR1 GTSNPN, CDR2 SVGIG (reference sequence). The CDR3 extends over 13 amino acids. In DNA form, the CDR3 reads TGTGCCTGGAGTGTAAGCAACGGAAACACCATATATTTT. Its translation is CAWSVSNGNTIYF.

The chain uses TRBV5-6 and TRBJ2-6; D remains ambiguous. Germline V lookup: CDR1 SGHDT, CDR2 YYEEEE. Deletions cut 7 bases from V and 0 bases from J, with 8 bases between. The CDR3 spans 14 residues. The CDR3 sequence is CASSQVSGANVLTF. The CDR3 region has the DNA TGTGCCAGCTCCCAGGTCTCTGGGGCCAACGTCCTGACTTTC.

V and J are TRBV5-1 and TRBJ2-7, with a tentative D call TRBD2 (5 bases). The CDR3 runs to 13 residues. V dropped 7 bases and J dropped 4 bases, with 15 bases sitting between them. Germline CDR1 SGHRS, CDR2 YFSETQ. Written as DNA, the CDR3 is TGCGCCAGCCGAATGAGGGCAGGATACGAGCAGTACTTC. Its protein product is CASRMRAGYEQYF.

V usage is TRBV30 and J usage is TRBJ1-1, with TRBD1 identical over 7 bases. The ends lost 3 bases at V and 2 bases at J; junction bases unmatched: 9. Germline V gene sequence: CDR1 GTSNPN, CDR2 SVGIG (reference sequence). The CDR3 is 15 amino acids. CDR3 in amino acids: CAWRRDRALNTEAFF. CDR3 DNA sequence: TGTGCCTGGAGGAGAGACAGGGCACTCAACACTGAAGCTTTCTTT.